The rows below give T cell receptor beta chains drawn from one sample of a study of blood T cells in healthy people across ages. TCRdb analysed the 5' RACE reads with MiXCR anew, one entry per CDR3 protein. This sample has around 1,500,000 distinct CDR3 sequences, with 42% found just once. Sequenced: blood. These receptors all stem from a woman under 30 in good health. Both conserved end residues are trimmed from each CDR3.

v_call	j_call	cdr3_aa
TRBV5-1	TRBJ2-1	ASSFVLTAAVSGPEQF
TRBV11-2	TRBJ2-5	ASSNSGAQETQY
TRBV20-1	TRBJ2-1	SARDKERYNEQF
TRBV29-1	-	SVEATGTSGRYNEQY
TRBV7-9	TRBJ1-3	ASSLDRGPGNTIY
TRBV6-2/TRBV6-3	TRBJ2-4	ASSLRGVAKNIQY
TRBV7-9	TRBJ2-5	ASSLVASGVETQY
TRBV5-1	TRBJ2-7	ASSYPGESYEQY
TRBV3-1	TRBJ2-3	ASRKYGEDTQY
TRBV9	TRBJ1-1	ASSNGDRGNTEAF
TRBV20-1	TRBJ2-5	SAGDEETQY
TRBV28	TRBJ2-4	ASRDLAKNIQY
TRBV5-1	TRBJ2-3	ASSPTGGFIDTQY
TRBV7-6	TRBJ2-1	ASSLGPGRASYNEQF
TRBV20-1	TRBJ1-2	SASGDRATGYT
TRBV5-1	TRBJ2-1	ASRPGGRNNEQF
TRBV5-1	TRBJ1-1	ASSLAGYRGTEAF
TRBV2	TRBJ2-7	ASSHTTDMPGPKWYEQY
TRBV2	TRBJ2-1	ASSRQGVGYEQF
TRBV29-1	TRBJ1-2	SVEDRQGNYGYT
TRBV7-2	TRBJ2-7	ASSFPDREVHEQY
TRBV15	TRBJ1-2	ATSPRGEGHLGYT
TRBV4-1	TRBJ2-5	ASSLFGAQETQY
TRBV10-3	TRBJ1-2	AISELGQGSAYGYT
TRBV28	TRBJ2-7	AISYPGQGPTPYEQY
TRBV6-7	TRBJ2-1	ASSYSKDTFRDEQF
TRBV20-1	TRBJ2-7	SARDLNSAGLRYEQY
TRBV6-5	TRBJ2-3	ASHWAGDTDTQY
TRBV3-1	-	ASSPGGDRIAYEQY
TRBV28	TRBJ1-2	ASRQQGFYGYT
TRBV7-9	TRBJ1-5	ASSLNPGSEPQH
TRBV2	TRBJ2-5	ASGLAGGTEETQY